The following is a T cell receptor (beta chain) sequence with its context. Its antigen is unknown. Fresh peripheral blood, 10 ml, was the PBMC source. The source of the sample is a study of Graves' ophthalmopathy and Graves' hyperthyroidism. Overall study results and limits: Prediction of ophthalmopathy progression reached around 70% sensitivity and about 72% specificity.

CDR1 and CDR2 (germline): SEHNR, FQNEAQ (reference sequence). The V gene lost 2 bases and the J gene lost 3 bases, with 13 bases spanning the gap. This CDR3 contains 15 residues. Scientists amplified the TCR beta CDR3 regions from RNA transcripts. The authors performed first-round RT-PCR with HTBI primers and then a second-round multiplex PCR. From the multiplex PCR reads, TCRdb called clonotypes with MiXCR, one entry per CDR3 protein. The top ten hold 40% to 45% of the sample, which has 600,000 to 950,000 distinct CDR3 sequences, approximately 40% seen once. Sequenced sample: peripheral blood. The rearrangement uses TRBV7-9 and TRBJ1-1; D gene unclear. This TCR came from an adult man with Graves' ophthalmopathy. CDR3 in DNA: TGTGCCAGCAGCTTAATAGTGCGTGGTGACACTGAAGCTTTCTTT. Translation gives CASSLIVRGDTEAFF.